What follows are 25 T cell receptor beta chains derived from one specimen sequenced in a study of vaccination effects on CD4 cells after COVID-19. Some clones are missing from TCRdb's copy, which holds only in-frame ones; the method was immunoSEQ multiplex PCR. The sample includes about 66,000 clones, over 75% of them seen just once. Scientists isolated CD4+ T cells after an approximately 11-day culture period ended. Everyone in the study got two shots of either the BNT162b2 or mRNA-1273 vaccine. Their recognized antigens are unknown. Sequenced here: CD4+ T cells from PBMCs cultured without peptide, sampled after COVID-19 vaccination. All receptors derive from a human donor who received a COVID-19 vaccine.

The chain is built from TRBV16 and TRBJ1-4; D not certain. The CDR3 extends over 11 amino acids. V lost 4 bases to trimming and J lost 7 bases, with 4 bases between them. Germline assignment: CDR1 KGHSY and CDR2 FQNENV. The CDR3 sequence is CASSRSEKLFF. DNA for the CDR3: TGTGCCAGCAGCCGAAGTGAAAAACTGTTTTTT.

The V call is TRBV5-1, the J call TRBJ1-6; the D is unclear. The CDR3 is 14 amino acids. V was trimmed by 4 bases and J by 8 bases, leaving 13 bases between them. Looked up from germline, CDR1 is SGHRS and CDR2 is YFSETQ. CDR3 residues: CASSPLSGDSPLHF. CDR3 nucleotide sequence: TGCGCCAGCAGCCCCCTCTCCGGGGATTCACCCCTCCACTTT. The whole variable domain, filled in from reference TRBV5-1 and TRBJ1-6, reads KAGVTQTPRYLIKTRGQQVTLSCSPISGHRSVSWYQQTPGQGLQFLFEYFSETQRNKGNFPGRFSGRQFSNSRSEMNVSTLELGDSALYLCASSPLSGDSPLHFGNGTRLTVT.

This clone occurred a few times. The chain links TRBV4-1 to TRBJ2-3, with D perhaps matching TRBD1 or TRBD2 (5 bases each). Germline loops: CDR1 MGHRA, CDR2 YSYEKL. Deletions cut 4 bases from V and 3 bases from J, with 11 bases between. The length of the CDR3 is 14 residues. The DNA of the CDR3 is TGCGCCAGCAGCCCAGGGTGGGGGACAGATACGCAGTATTTT. Amino acids: CASSPGWGTDTQYF.

The rearrangement links TRBV6-5 to TRBJ1-4; the D gene is possibly TRBD1 (6 bases). CDR1 and CDR2 from the germline V gene are MNHEY and SVGAGI. The CDR3 runs to 15 residues. The ends were cut back, 5 bases at V and 7 bases at J, with 17 bases in the middle. The CDR3 DNA reads TGTGCCAGCAGTCTCACAGGGTTAGGGGGTGAAAAACTGTTTTTT. This translates into CASSLTGLGGEKLFF.

The chain recombines TRBV15 with TRBJ1-2, with D tentatively TRBD1 (5 bases). Trimming took off 3 bases at V and 1 base at J, with 12 bases between the two ends. This CDR3 is 15 amino acids long. Per germline, CDR1 LNHNV and CDR2 YYDKDF (reference sequence). The CDR3 sequence is CATSRPDGGNYGYTF. As DNA, the CDR3 is TGTGCCACCAGCAGGCCGGACGGGGGTAACTATGGCTACACCTTC.

The chain recombines TRBV6-5 with TRBJ1-6; unclear D gene. V dropped 7 bases and J dropped 6 bases, with 16 bases sitting between them. CDR3 size: 15 residues. The germline gives CDR1 MNHEY, CDR2 SVGAGI. The CDR3 DNA reads TGTGCCAGCAAAAATTGGTGGGGATCTAATTCACCCCTCCACTTT. This gives the protein CASKNWWGSNSPLHF.

The V and J genes are TRBV4-1 and TRBJ2-2; 10 bases fit TRBD2. Per germline, CDR1 MGHRA and CDR2 YSYEKL. V shed 4 bases, J shed 5 bases, and the junction held 13 bases outside the gene matches. The CDR3 length is 18 residues. The CDR3 DNA reads TGCGCCAGCAGCCCGGAAAGGACCCAGCGGGGGGGAACCGGGGAGCTGTTTTTT. This translates into CASSPERTQRGGTGELFF.

This clone is labeled medium-sized. The chain joins TRBV6-5 to TRBJ1-6, with D uncertain. The length of the CDR3 is 14 residues. In germline, CDR1 is MNHEY, CDR2 SVGAGI. Deletions cut 8 bases from V and 0 bases from J, with 8 bases between. The chain's CDR3 is CASERSSYNSPLHF. For the CDR3, the DNA is TGTGCCAGCGAACGGAGCTCCTATAATTCACCCCTCCACTTT.

V usage is TRBV5-6 and J usage is TRBJ1-1; D is ambiguous. The V and J ends lost 4 bases and 0 bases respectively, with 16 bases between them. Germline V CDR1 and CDR2: SGHDT, YYEEEE. CDR3 length: 16 residues. CDR3 in DNA: TGTGCCAGCAGCCCGAAGCGGATGAACATGAACACTGAAGCTTTCTTT. Translating gives CASSPKRMNMNTEAFF.

DNA of the CDR3: TGTGCCAGCAGCTTAACGACCGGTGGGGCTAATGAAAAACTGTTTTTT. Translation gives CASSLTTGGANEKLFF. The chain joins TRBV7-8 to TRBJ1-4, with unresolved D. CDR1 SGHVS and CDR2 FQNEAQ come from the germline V gene. The CDR3 is 16 residues long. V gave up 2 bases and J gave up 3 bases, with 13 bases separating them. Complete variable domain (other parts from reference TRBV7-8 and TRBJ1-4): GAGVSQSPRYKVAKRGQDVALRCDPISGHVSLFWYQQALGQGPEFLTYFQNEAQLDKSGLPSDRFFAERPEGSVSTLKIQRTQQEDSAVYLCASSLTTGGANEKLFFGSGTQLSVL.

This chain links TRBV19 with TRBJ2-1; possible D gene TRBD1, 6 bases. The CDR3 is made up of 14 amino acids. Germline V gives CDR1 LNHDA, CDR2 SQIVND (reference sequence). V was cut by 7 bases and J by 0 bases, with 10 bases left in between. CDR3: CASTLDSSYNEQFF. The CDR3 DNA is TGTGCCAGTACCTTGGACAGCTCCTACAATGAGCAGTTCTTC. Full variable domain (outside the CDR3, taken from reference TRBV19 and TRBJ2-1): DGGITQSPKYLFRKEGQNVTLSCEQNLNHDAMYWYRQDPGQGLRLIYYSQIVNDFQKGDIAEGYSVSREKKESFPLTVTSAQKNPTAFYLCASTLDSSYNEQFFGPGTRLTVL.

This clone came up a few times. This chain links TRBV5-4 with TRBJ1-2; tentatively, D is TRBD1 (6 bases). The germline V and J ends were trimmed by 2 bases and 4 bases, with 12 bases remaining between them. The germline V gene has CDR1 SGHNT and CDR2 YYREEE (reference sequence). This CDR3 region has 14 residues. The CDR3 DNA sequence: TGTGCCAGCAGCTTTTCAGGGGCTGCCTATGGCTACACCTTC. This encodes CASSFSGAAYGYTF.

This clone came up a few times. The V and J genes are TRBV7-2 and TRBJ2-2; 8 nucleotides match TRBD1. The length of the CDR3 is 16 residues. The J segment lost 4 bases and the V segment lost 6 bases, leaving 10 bases of the junction unmatched. Germline CDR1 is SGHTA and CDR2 is FQGNSA. The CDR3: CASSYDQGAGTGELFF. The CDR3 DNA follows: TGTGCCAGCAGTTACGATCAGGGGGCGGGCACCGGGGAGCTGTTTTTT.

This rearrangement joins TRBV24-1 to TRBJ1-1, with D tentatively TRBD1 (6 bases). Trimming took off 2 bases at V and 11 bases at J, with 17 bases between the two ends. Germline V lookup: CDR1 KGHDR, CDR2 SFDVKD. The CDR3 length is 14 residues. CDR3 sequence reads: CATSDSWGPMGAFF. CDR3 bases: TGTGCCACCAGTGATTCTTGGGGGCCGATGGGGGCTTTCTTT.

The chain joins TRBV18 to TRBJ1-4, with D possibly being TRBD1 (5 bases). CDR1 KGHSH and CDR2 LQKENI come from the germline V gene. Trimming removed 5 bases from V and 8 bases from J, with 12 bases in between. The length of the CDR3 is 13 residues. The CDR3 DNA reads as TGTGCCAGCTCATCCGGGACGAGAGAAAAACTGTTTTTT. Residues: CASSSGTREKLFF.

The chain joins TRBV11-2 to TRBJ1-5; no definite D call. The CDR3 is 14 amino acids. CDR1 and CDR2 from the germline V gene are SGHAT and FQNNGV. Trimming pared 5 bases from V and 0 bases from J, leaving 8 bases between. As DNA, the CDR3 is TGTGCCAGCAGCATCACAGATAGCAATCAGCCCCAGCATTTT. It encodes CASSITDSNQPQHF.

This sequence joins TRBV12-5 and TRBJ1-2; 11 bases match TRBD1. Germline CDR1 LGHNT, CDR2 FRNRAP. CDR3 length equals 15 residues. The ends lost 1 base at V and 5 bases at J; junction bases unmatched: 3. Here the CDR3 DNA reads TGTGCTAGTGGTTTGGGAGGGACAGGGGGTTATGGCTACACCTTC. This sequence encodes CASGLGGTGGYGYTF.

The chain recombines TRBV10-3 with TRBJ2-5, with a possible D match to TRBD2 (6 bases). V was pared by 0 bases and J by 5 bases, with 7 bases between. Germline CDR1 is ENHRY and CDR2 is SYGVKD. This CDR3 has 13 residues. DNA for the CDR3: TGTGCCATCAGTGAGTCTGGGGGGGAGACCCAGTACTTC. Protein sequence: CAISESGGETQYF.

This clone turned up a few times. The V call is TRBV2, the J call TRBJ1-1; D unclear. Germline V gene lookup returns CDR1 SNHLY and CDR2 FYNNEI. The CDR3 is 14 residues long. The V end lost 4 bases, the J end lost 1 base, and 10 bases lay between the germline ends. The CDR3 bases are TGTGCCAGCAGTGGGCCTTACAAGAACACTGAAGCTTTCTTT. Protein: CASSGPYKNTEAFF.

This rearrangement joins TRBV6-2 or TRBV6-3 to TRBJ2-7; D ambiguous. CDR1 MNHEY and CDR2 SVGEGT come from the germline V gene. With 3 bases removed from V and 4 bases from J, the gap between germline ends came to 19 bases. CDR3 size: 16 residues. CDR3 loop: CASSYSPSGGWYEQYV. CDR3 nucleotides: TGTGCCAGCAGTTATAGTCCTTCGGGCGGTTGGTACGAGCAGTACGTC.

The V and J genes are TRBV30 and TRBJ1-3, with TRBD1 as a possible D gene (6 bases). This CDR3 contains 15 residues. V lost 2 bases, J lost 0 bases, and 11 bases lay in between. Germline CDR1 GTSNPN, CDR2 SVGIG (reference sequence). CDR3 in amino acids: CAWSKTGISGNTIYF. CDR3 nucleotides: TGTGCCTGGAGTAAGACAGGAATCTCTGGAAACACCATATATTTT.

The CDR3 DNA reads TGTGCCAGCAGCAGGGGGCCCCAGGGGGCATTAGATTCACCCCTCCACTTT. Amino acids: CASSRGPQGALDSPLHF. V is TRBV27 and J is TRBJ1-6; the match to TRBD1 covers 8 bases. The CDR3 is made up of 17 amino acids. V lost 6 bases, J lost 8 bases, and 15 bases stayed unmatched. CDR1 MNHEY and CDR2 SMNVEV come from the germline V gene (reference sequence).

The rearrangement uses TRBV2 and TRBJ1-2; 7 bases line up with TRBD1. The CDR3 runs 13 residues. The germline gives CDR1 SNHLY, CDR2 FYNNEI. Trimming took 4 bases from V and 1 from J; bases not matched to a gene: 0. The CDR3 coding sequence is TGTGCCAGCAGTGGGGACAGTAACTATGGCTACACCTTC. Its translation: CASSGDSNYGYTF.

The chain employs TRBV6-6 and TRBJ1-2; weak D call: TRBD1 (6 bases). CDR3 length: 15 amino acids. V shed 5 bases and J shed 5 bases, with 18 bases lying between them. Germline assignment: CDR1 MNHNY and CDR2 SVGAGI (reference sequence). CDR3 sequence: CASSITAWGAYGYTF. DNA for the CDR3: TGTGCCAGCAGTATTACCGCTTGGGGGGCATATGGCTACACCTTC.

This clone has a handful of counts. The chain uses TRBV4-1 and TRBJ1-1, with a tentative D call TRBD1 (5 bases). The CDR3 contains 16 residues. Germline CDR1 MGHRA, CDR2 YSYEKL. V shed 2 bases and J shed 0 bases, with 13 bases lying between them. CDR3 protein: CASSQHPTTVNTEAFF. CDR3 bases: TGCGCCAGCAGCCAACACCCAACGACAGTGAACACTGAAGCTTTCTTT.